This TCR beta chain stems from a study of shared clonotypes between healthy human individuals. Overall study findings and caveats: Clonotypes shared by all four sorted-subset donors had higher generation probabilities than non-shared clonotypes. Naive CD4 clonotypes overlapped across a handful of donors at roughly 5%.

Here immunoSEQ multiplex PCR was the method, and the copy in TCRdb shows in-frame clones only, minus some. The sample has more than 1.2 million clones; roughly 98.5% are singletons. V gave up 5 bases and J gave up 6 bases; unmatched junction bases: 7. The CDR3 runs 14 residues. Germline loops: CDR1 SNHLY, CDR2 FYNNEI. On this clone: Its antigen is still unknown.

The receptor's source is a man aged 25 to 40 in good health. The sequenced sample was naive CD4+ T cells sorted from blood. This sample's subset: CD45RA+ positively selected. The rearrangement joins TRBV2 to TRBJ1-5, with 7 bases lining up with TRBD1. CDR3 amino acids: CASSPRQGIQPQHF. The CDR3 region has the DNA TGTGCCAGCAGTCCTCGACAGGGTATTCAGCCCCAGCATTTT.